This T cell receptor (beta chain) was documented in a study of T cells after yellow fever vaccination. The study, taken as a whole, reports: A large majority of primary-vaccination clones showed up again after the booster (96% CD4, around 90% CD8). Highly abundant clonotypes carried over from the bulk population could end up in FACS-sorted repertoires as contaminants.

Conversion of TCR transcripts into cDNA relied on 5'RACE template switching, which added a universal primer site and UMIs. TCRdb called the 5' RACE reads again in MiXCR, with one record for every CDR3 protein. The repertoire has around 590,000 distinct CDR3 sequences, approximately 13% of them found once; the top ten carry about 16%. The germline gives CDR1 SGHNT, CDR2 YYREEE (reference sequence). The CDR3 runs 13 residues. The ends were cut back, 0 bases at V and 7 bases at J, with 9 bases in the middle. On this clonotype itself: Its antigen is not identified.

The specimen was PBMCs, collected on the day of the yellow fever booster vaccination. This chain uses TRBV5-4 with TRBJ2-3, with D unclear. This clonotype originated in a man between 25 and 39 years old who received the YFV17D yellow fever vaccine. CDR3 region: CASSLELQNTQYF. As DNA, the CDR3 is TGTGCCAGCAGCTTGGAATTGCAGAATACGCAGTATTTT. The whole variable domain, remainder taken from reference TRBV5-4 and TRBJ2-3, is ETGVTQSPTHLIKTRGQQVTLRCSSQSGHNTVSWYQQALGQGPQFIFQYYREEENGRGNFPPRFSGLQFPNYSSELNVNALELDDSALYLCASSLELQNTQYFGPGTRLTVL.